In its sample, the clone carrying this TCR beta chain was seen a few times. Its antigen is as yet unknown. Co-extraction of RNA and DNA was performed on roughly 20-31 mg of unsorted bulk tissue. The patients presented with primary liver carcinoma, which was managed through surgical resection. The CDR3 runs to 17 residues. Germline CDR1 reads SGHNT; CDR2 reads YYREEE (reference sequence). V dropped 5 bases and J dropped 1 base, with 18 bases sitting between them. The sample comes from a study of tumor-infiltrating lymphocytes in primary liver carcinoma. Study-wide background: The study included patients who were men and women aged 30 to 69 years. Sequencing of the samples generated roughly 3.5 to 7.5 million productive TCRbeta reads, with similar yields across tissue types.

Overall study results and limits: Tumor-adjacent and tumor-blood pairs displayed less overlap than did pairs of tumor regions.

Priming with a constant-region primer yielded TCR beta cDNA from approximately 500 ng total RNA. Three nested multiplex PCR rounds of slightly modified ARM-PCR generated TCR beta libraries. Both of the initial two PCR rounds ran for about 11 cycles and employed TRBV1-TRBV30 forward primers alongside a C-beta reverse primer. TCRdb re-derived calls from the multiplex PCR reads in MiXCR, one entry per CDR3 protein. The sample lists roughly 100,000 distinct CDR3 sequences; approximately 82% were seen once. The receptor comes from a man aged 40-50 years with primary liver carcinoma and hepatitis B virus infection. Sequencing used liver tumor tissue from sampling region 3. Indicated subset: tumor region T3, left-lateral pole. The chain recombines TRBV5-4 with TRBJ2-2, with D uncertain. DNA for the CDR3: TGTGCCAGCAGGTTGCGGCTAGTGGGAAAGAACACCGGGGAGCTGTTTTTT. Amino acid sequence: CASRLRLVGKNTGELFF.